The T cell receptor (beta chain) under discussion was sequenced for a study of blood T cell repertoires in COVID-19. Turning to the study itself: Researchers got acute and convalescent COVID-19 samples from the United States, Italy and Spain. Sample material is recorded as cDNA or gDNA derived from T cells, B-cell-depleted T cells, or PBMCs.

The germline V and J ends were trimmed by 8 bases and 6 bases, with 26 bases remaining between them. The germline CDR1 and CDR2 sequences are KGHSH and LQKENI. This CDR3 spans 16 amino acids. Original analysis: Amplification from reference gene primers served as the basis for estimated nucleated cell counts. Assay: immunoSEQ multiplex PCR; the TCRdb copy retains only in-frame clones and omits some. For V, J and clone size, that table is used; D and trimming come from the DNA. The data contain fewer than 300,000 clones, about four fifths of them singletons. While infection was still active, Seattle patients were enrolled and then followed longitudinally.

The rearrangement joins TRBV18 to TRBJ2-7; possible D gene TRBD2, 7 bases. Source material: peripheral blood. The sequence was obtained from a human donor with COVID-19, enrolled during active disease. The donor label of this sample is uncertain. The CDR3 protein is CASGSGRGVHQGEQYF. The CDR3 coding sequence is TGTGCCAGCGGAAGTGGGAGGGGGGTCCATCAGGGCGAGCAGTACTTC. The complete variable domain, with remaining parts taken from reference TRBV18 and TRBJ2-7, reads NAGVMQNPRHLVRRRGQEARLRCSPMKGHSHVYWYRQLPEEGLKFMVYLQKENIIDESGMPKERFSAEFPKEGPSILRIQQVVRGDSAAYFCASGSGRGVHQGEQYFGPGTRLTVT.